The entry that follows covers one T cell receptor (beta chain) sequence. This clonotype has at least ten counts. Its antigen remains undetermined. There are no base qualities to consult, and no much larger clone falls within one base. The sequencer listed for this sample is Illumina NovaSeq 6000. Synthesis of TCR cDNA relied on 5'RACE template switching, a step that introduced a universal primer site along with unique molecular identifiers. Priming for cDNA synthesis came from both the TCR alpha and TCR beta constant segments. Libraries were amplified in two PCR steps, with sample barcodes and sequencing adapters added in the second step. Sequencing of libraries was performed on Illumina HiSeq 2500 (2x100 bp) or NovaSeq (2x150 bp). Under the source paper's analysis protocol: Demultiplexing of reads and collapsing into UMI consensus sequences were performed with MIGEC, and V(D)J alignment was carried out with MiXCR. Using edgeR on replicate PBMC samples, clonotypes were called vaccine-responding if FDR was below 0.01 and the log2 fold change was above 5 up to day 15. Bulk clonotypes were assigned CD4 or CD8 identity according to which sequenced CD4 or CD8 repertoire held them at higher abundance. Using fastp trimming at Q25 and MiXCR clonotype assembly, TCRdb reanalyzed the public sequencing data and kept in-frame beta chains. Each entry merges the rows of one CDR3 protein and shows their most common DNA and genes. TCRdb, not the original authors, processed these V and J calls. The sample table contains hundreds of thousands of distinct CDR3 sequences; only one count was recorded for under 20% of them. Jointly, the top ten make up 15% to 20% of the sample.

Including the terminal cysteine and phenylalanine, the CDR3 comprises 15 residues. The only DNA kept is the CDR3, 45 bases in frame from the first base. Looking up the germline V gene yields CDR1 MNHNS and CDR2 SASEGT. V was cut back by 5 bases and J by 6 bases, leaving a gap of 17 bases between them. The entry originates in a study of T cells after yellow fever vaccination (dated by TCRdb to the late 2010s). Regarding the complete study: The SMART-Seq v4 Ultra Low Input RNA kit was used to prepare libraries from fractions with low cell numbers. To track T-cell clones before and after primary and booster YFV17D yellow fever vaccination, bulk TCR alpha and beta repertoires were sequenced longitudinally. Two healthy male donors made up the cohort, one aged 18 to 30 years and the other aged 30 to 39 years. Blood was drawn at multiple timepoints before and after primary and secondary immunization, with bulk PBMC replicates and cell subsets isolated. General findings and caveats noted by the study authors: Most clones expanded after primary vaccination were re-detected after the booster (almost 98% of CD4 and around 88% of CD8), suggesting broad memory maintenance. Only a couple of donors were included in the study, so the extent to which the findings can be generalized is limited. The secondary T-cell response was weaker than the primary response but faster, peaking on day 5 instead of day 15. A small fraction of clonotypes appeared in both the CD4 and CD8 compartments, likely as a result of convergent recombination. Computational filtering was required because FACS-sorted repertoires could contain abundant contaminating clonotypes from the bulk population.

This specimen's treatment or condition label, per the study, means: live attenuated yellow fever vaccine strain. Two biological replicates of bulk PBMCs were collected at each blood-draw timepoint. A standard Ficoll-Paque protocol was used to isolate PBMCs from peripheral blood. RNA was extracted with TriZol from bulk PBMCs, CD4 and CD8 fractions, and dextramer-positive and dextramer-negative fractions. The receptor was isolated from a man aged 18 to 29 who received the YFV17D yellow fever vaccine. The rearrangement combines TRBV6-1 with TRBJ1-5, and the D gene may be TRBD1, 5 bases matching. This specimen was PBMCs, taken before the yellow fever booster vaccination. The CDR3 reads CASSPGLPQGQPQHF. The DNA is TGTGCCAGCAGTCCGGGGCTCCCCCAAGGTCAGCCCCAGCATTTT.